Below, 20 T cell receptor beta chains from the same sample are listed, as sequenced in a study of OX40 agonist ivuxolimab in advanced cancers. Assay used: immunoSEQ multiplex PCR; TCRdb lists only in-frame clones, some missing. The sample includes 50,000 or so clones, approximately 85% of them seen just once. Sequencing was performed on CD4+ or CD8+ T cells sorted from blood, taken in a trial of the OX40 agonist ivuxolimab. These receptors were taken from an adult with an advanced solid tumor such as melanoma, head and neck, liver or kidney cancer.

The chain links TRBV10-3 to TRBJ2-7; tentatively, D is TRBD1 (6 bases). This CDR3 contains 13 residues. Germline lookup yields CDR1 ENHRY and CDR2 SYGVKD. V lost 6 bases, J lost 5 bases, and 14 bases lay in between. The CDR3 is CAIRWTEADEQYF. CDR3 DNA sequence: TGTGCCATCAGATGGACAGAGGCCGACGAGCAGTACTTC.

The chain employs TRBV4-3 and TRBJ2-2, with 10 bases lining up with TRBD2. Germline lookup yields CDR1 LGHNA and CDR2 YSLEER. Trimming at V came to 0 bases and at J to 5 bases, leaving 3 bases not matched to a gene. The CDR3 spans 16 residues. CDR3 nucleotide sequence: TGCGCCAGCAGCCAAGATCTAGCGGGGGAAACCGGGGAGCTGTTTTTT. Translating it yields CASSQDLAGETGELFF.

This clone was counted once. J is TRBJ1-1 and V is TRBV11-3; the D is unclear. CDR3 length: 14 residues. The V gene's germline CDR1 is SGHNT and CDR2 YENEEA. V was clipped by 0 bases and J by 6 bases, with 11 bases between them. The CDR3 loop reads CASSLDSVFAEAFF. The CDR3 DNA reads TGTGCCAGCAGCTTAGACAGTGTGTTCGCTGAAGCTTTCTTT.

J is TRBJ1-2 and V is TRBV6-5; D remains unclear. Germline CDR1 MNHEY, CDR2 SVGAGI. Trimming pared 8 bases from V and 8 bases from J, leaving 15 bases between. The CDR3 consists of 12 residues. For the CDR3, the DNA is TGTGCCAGCCAACAGAGGGCCGGAGGCTACACCTTC. This gives the protein CASQQRAGGYTF.

The J gene is TRBJ2-7, the V gene TRBV6-6, with 8 bases identical to TRBD2. CDR3 length: 13 residues. Germline V CDR1 and CDR2: MNHNY, SVGAGI (reference sequence). V shed 8 bases and J 5 bases; nucleotides not matched to a gene: 8. The CDR3 nucleotides read TGTGCCAGCCGGGAGGGCACAGTGGACGAGCAGTACTTC. The encoded protein is CASREGTVDEQYF.

The V gene is TRBV30, the J gene TRBJ2-4, with a weak D call TRBD1 (5 bases). In germline, CDR1 is GTSNPN, CDR2 SVGIG (reference sequence). V was cut by 3 bases and J by 5 bases, with 8 bases left in between. The CDR3 is 12 amino acids. The CDR3 DNA follows: TGTGCCTGGAGCCCGACAGAAAACATTCAGTACTTC. Protein product: CAWSPTENIQYF.

CDR3 DNA sequence: TGTGCCAGCAGCGTAGCAGGACAGGGGTTTCGGGAGCAGTTCTTC. Encoded protein: CASSVAGQGFREQFF. The chain joins TRBV9 to TRBJ2-1; TRBD1 aligns across 9 bases. After removal of 0 bases from V and 10 bases from J, the junction contained 8 bases not matched to a gene. CDR1 is SGDLS, CDR2 YYNGEE, per germline. The CDR3 has 15 amino acids.

V gene TRBV18 combines with J gene TRBJ1-1; 8 nucleotides line up with TRBD1. In germline, CDR1 is KGHSH, CDR2 LQKENI. Trimming removed 1 base from V and 6 bases from J; junction bases left unmatched: 7. There are 15 residues in the CDR3. CDR3 sequence: CASSPQDRVGPEAFF. The DNA of the CDR3 is TGTGCCAGCTCACCACAGGACAGGGTGGGACCTGAAGCTTTCTTT.

The J gene is TRBJ1-1, the V gene TRBV7-3; unclear D gene. The germline CDR1 and CDR2 sequences are SGHTA and FQGTGA. The CDR3 extends over 13 amino acids. V gave up 5 bases and J gave up 5 bases, with 12 bases separating them. CDR3 sequence reads: CASSLNVGTEAFF. CDR3 in DNA: TGTGCCAGCAGCCTGAACGTAGGGACTGAAGCTTTCTTT.

The genes are TRBV19 and TRBJ2-3, with D perhaps TRBD1 (6 bases). The CDR3 totals 15 residues. V shed 5 bases and J shed 5 bases, with 17 bases lying between them. Per germline, CDR1 LNHDA and CDR2 SQIVND (reference sequence). CDR3 loop: CASSVLRLRGDTQYF. The CDR3 coding sequence is TGTGCCAGTAGTGTATTACGCCTCAGGGGAGATACGCAGTATTTT. Filled out from reference TRBV19 and TRBJ2-3, the complete variable domain reads DGGITQSPKYLFRKEGQNVTLSCEQNLNHDAMYWYRQDPGQGLRLIYYSQIVNDFQKGDIAEGYSVSREKKESFPLTVTSAQKNPTAFYLCASSVLRLRGDTQYFGPGTRLTVL.

The chain couples TRBV30 to TRBJ2-1, with TRBD1 matching over 11 bases. This CDR3 has 13 residues. CDR1 and CDR2 (germline): GTSNPN, SVGIG (reference sequence). DNA of the CDR3: TGTGCTTTCCCCGGGACAGGGGGTAGGGAGCAGTTCTTC. Its translation: CAFPGTGGREQFF.

The chain combines TRBV7-9 with TRBJ1-2; the D is unclear. V dropped 3 bases and J dropped 2 bases, with 16 bases sitting between them. The CDR3 is 16 amino acids. CDR1 is SEHNR, CDR2 FQNEAQ, per germline (reference sequence). The CDR3 DNA reads TGTGCCAGCAGCTTTCCAGGCAGCCTGCGGAACTATGGCTACACCTTC. Translating it yields CASSFPGSLRNYGYTF.

This sequence joins TRBV7-8 and TRBJ2-6; no clear D gene. This CDR3 has 17 residues. The V end lost 1 base, the J end lost 4 bases, and 14 bases lay between the germline ends. Per germline, CDR1 SGHVS and CDR2 FQNEAQ. The CDR3 DNA reads TGTGCCAGCAGCTTAGGCTCTCCCGCCGGGGGGGCCAACGTCCTGACTTTC. Protein sequence: CASSLGSPAGGANVLTF.

The chain combines TRBV9 with TRBJ1-2; D gene unclear. This CDR3 is built from 12 residues. Germline V CDR1 and CDR2: SGDLS, YYNGEE. V lost 3 bases, J lost 6 bases, and 9 bases lay in between. CDR3 sequence reads: CASSATPDGYTF. The CDR3 DNA follows: TGTGCCAGCAGCGCTACTCCGGATGGCTACACCTTC.

The chain joins TRBV11-2 to TRBJ2-7; 8 bases are a match to TRBD1. The CDR3 sequence is 14 residues long. The trim removed 3 bases at V and 7 bases at J, leaving 8 bases unmatched. Germline V gene data show CDR1 as SGHAT and CDR2 as FQNNGV. The CDR3 nucleotides are TGTGCCAGCAGCTTCGGACAGGGCGGAGGGGAGCAGTACTTC. This gives the protein CASSFGQGGGEQYF. The full variable domain, rest sourced from reference TRBV11-2 and TRBJ2-7, is EAGVAQSPRYKIIEKRQSVAFWCNPISGHATLYWYQQILGQGPKLLIQFQNNGVVDDSQLPKDRFSAERLKGVDSTLKIQPAKLEDSAVYLCASSFGQGGGEQYFGPGTRLTVT.

The chain links TRBV18 to TRBJ2-7; 14 bases line up with TRBD2. This CDR3 spans 17 amino acids. The V segment lost 3 bases and the J segment 4 bases; nucleotides outside the gene matches: 8. In germline, CDR1 is KGHSH, CDR2 LQKENI. CDR3 sequence (DNA): TGTGCCAGCTCACCCCCCGGGACTAGCGGGGGAACATACGAGCAGTACTTC. It is translated as CASSPPGTSGGTYEQYF.

The chain recombines TRBV19 with TRBJ1-5; 9 nucleotides match TRBD1. The CDR3 runs 17 residues. The trim removed 5 bases at V and 6 bases at J, leaving 14 bases unmatched. Germline V gene sequence: CDR1 LNHDA, CDR2 SQIVND (reference sequence). The CDR3 sequence is CASSAPGQGGPIQPQHF. The CDR3 DNA follows: TGTGCCAGTAGTGCTCCGGGACAGGGAGGGCCCATTCAGCCCCAGCATTTT.

V is TRBV2 and J is TRBJ1-1, with unresolved D. The V gene lost 7 bases and the J gene lost 6 bases, with 15 bases spanning the gap. The CDR3 loop spans 13 amino acids. In germline, CDR1 is SNHLY, CDR2 FYNNEI. CDR3 DNA: TGTGCCAGCACTGAGATCGGGAAGTCTGAAGCTTTCTTT. Amino acid sequence: CASTEIGKSEAFF.

J is TRBJ2-2 and V is TRBV5-1; TRBD2 agrees at 12 bases. The CDR3 has 15 amino acids. Germline values: CDR1 SGHRS, CDR2 YFSETQ. The V gene end was trimmed by 5 bases and the J gene end by 1 base; junction bases not matched to a gene: 0. The chain's CDR3 is CASRGLAGNTGELFF. The DNA of the CDR3 is TGCGCCAGCAGGGGACTAGCGGGGAACACCGGGGAGCTGTTTTTT.

The chain employs TRBV2 and TRBJ1-2; D unclear. The CDR3 is 15 residues long. The V gene lost 4 bases and the J gene lost 4 bases, with 16 bases spanning the gap. The germline gives CDR1 SNHLY, CDR2 FYNNEI. The CDR3 spells CASSAPGRAVYGYTF. Written as DNA, the CDR3 is TGTGCCAGCAGTGCGCCGGGCCGGGCCGTCTATGGCTACACCTTC.